Below, 14 T cell receptor beta chains from the same sample are listed, as sequenced in a study of blood T cell repertoires in COVID-19. Sequencing was performed with immunoSEQ multiplex PCR; in TCRdb, only in-frame clones are kept and a portion is missing. The data show under 250,000 clones, roughly four fifths seen once. Specimen: peripheral blood. The receptor set was obtained from a woman aged 55-70 years with acute or convalescent COVID-19.

The gene calls are TRBV7-3 and TRBJ2-5; D gene uncertain. This CDR3 has 13 amino acids. V was shortened by 0 bases and J by 1 base, with 3 bases between the two germline ends. The germline V gene has CDR1 SGHTA and CDR2 FQGTGA. The DNA of the CDR3 is TGTGCCAGCAGCTTAACCCTCCAAGAGACCCAGTACTTC. Translation gives CASSLTLQETQYF.

This clone has just one count. The J gene is TRBJ2-1, the V gene TRBV6-1, with D possibly matching TRBD2 (6 bases). V was clipped by 1 base and J by 9 bases, with 16 bases between them. This CDR3 is 15 amino acids long. From germline, CDR1 is MNHNS and CDR2 SASEGT. Here the CDR3 DNA reads TGTGCCAGCAGTGAAGTTTGGGGCGGGGTTACTGAGCAGTTCTTC. Translating it yields CASSEVWGGVTEQFF.

V usage is TRBV30 and J usage is TRBJ1-1; D unclear. The CDR3 extends over 12 amino acids. Germline assignment: CDR1 GTSNPN and CDR2 SVGIG (reference sequence). Trimming stripped 5 bases from V and 1 base from J, with 8 bases between. Here the CDR3 DNA reads TGTGCCTGGGAGCTTGGGAACACTGAAGCTTTCTTT. It yields the protein CAWELGNTEAFF.

The chain recombines TRBV21-1 with TRBJ2-6; the DNA was not used to check the table's D call, TRBD2. TRBV21-1 counts as a pseudogene. This CDR3 has 15 residues. The CDR3 loop reads CASSPGGAGANVLTF. CDR3 DNA: TGTGCCAGCAGCCCGGGGGGCGCTGGGGCCAACGTCCTGACTTTC.

The chain uses TRBV6-6 and TRBJ1-2; the match to TRBD1 covers 9 bases. The CDR3 contains 17 residues. Losses at the gene ends were 5 bases for V and 0 bases for J; bases not matched to a gene: 10. Germline V gene sequence: CDR1 MNHNY, CDR2 SVGAGI (reference sequence). The CDR3 bases are TGTGCCAGCAGTCGATGGACAGGGGTCAAAGCTAACTATGGCTACACCTTC. Encoded protein: CASSRWTGVKANYGYTF.

The CDR3 DNA follows: TGTGCCATCGCCCAGGGACAGGGTTGGTACCAGCCCCAGCATTTT. It yields the protein CAIAQGQGWYQPQHF. The chain uses TRBV28 and TRBJ1-5, with 9 bases aligning to TRBD1. This CDR3 has 15 residues. V lost 10 bases, J lost 7 bases, and 14 bases stayed unmatched. Per the germline V gene, CDR1 is MDHEN and CDR2 is SYDVKM.

The CDR3 protein is CASSLSVTEAFF. The DNA for the CDR3 is TGTGCCAGCAGCTTGAGCGTTACTGAAGCTTTCTTT. The genes are TRBV7-9 and TRBJ1-1; D unresolved. This CDR3 has 12 residues. V was trimmed by 3 bases and J by 5 bases, leaving 7 bases between them. Per germline, CDR1 SEHNR and CDR2 FQNEAQ (reference sequence). Based on the CDR3 plus reference TRBV7-9 and TRBJ1-1, the full variable domain is DTGVSQNPRHKITKRGQNVTFRCDPISEHNRLYWYRQTLGQGPEFLTYFQNEAQLEKSRLLSDRFSAERPKGSFSTLEIQRTEQGDSAMYLCASSLSVTEAFFGQGTRLTVV.

This clone was seen once. Here the CDR3 DNA reads TGTGCCAGCACCCCAGCTCCCGGGGGTTCTGGAAACACCATATATTTT. Translated, it gives CASTPAPGGSGNTIYF. The rearrangement links TRBV28 to TRBJ1-3, with a possible D match to TRBD1 (5 bases). V lost 7 bases, J lost 1 base, and 17 bases lay in between. Germline loops: CDR1 MDHEN, CDR2 SYDVKM. The CDR3 contains 16 residues.

The chain combines TRBV4-1 with TRBJ1-4; D is perhaps TRBD1 (5 bases). CDR1 MGHRA and CDR2 YSYEKL come from the germline V gene. The ends were cut back, 9 bases at V and 3 bases at J, with 17 bases in the middle. The CDR3 totals 15 residues. CDR3 loop: CASSLPTVSNEKLFF. The CDR3 DNA is TGCGCCAGTTCACTTCCGACAGTTTCTAATGAAAAACTGTTTTTT.

This clone showed up just once. This chain uses TRBV10-3 with TRBJ1-5; no firm D call. This CDR3 comprises 16 residues. Between the trimmed V and J ends, which lost 8 bases and 1 base, there was a span of 18 bases. Germline lookup yields CDR1 ENHRY and CDR2 SYGVKD. The CDR3 region is CAIPRFPNWSNQPQHF. Written as DNA, the CDR3 is TGTGCCATCCCACGGTTCCCTAACTGGAGCAATCAGCCCCAGCATTTT.

This chain links TRBV5-8 with TRBJ2-7, with D possibly matching TRBD2 (5 bases). The CDR3 sequence is 14 residues long. Trimming stripped 4 bases from V and 4 bases from J, with 15 bases between. The germline CDR1 and CDR2 sequences are SGHTS and YDEGEE. The CDR3 DNA follows: TGTGCCAGCAGCCTGAGGGCCCCAAGGTACGAGCAGTACTTC. Protein sequence: CASSLRAPRYEQYF. The full variable domain, completed using reference TRBV5-8 and TRBJ2-7, is EAGVTQSPTHLIKTRGQQATLRCSPISGHTSVYWYQQALGLGLQFLLWYDEGEERNRGNFPPRFSGRQFPNYSSELNVNALELEDSALYLCASSLRAPRYEQYFGPGTRLTVT.

The rearrangement uses TRBV7-9 and TRBJ1-1; tentatively, D is TRBD1 (6 bases). In germline, CDR1 is SEHNR, CDR2 FQNEAQ (reference sequence). Trimming took 4 bases from V and 4 from J, leaving 16 bases between them. This CDR3 is 15 amino acids long. CDR3 in DNA: TGTGCCAGCAGCTCCCTTACTGGCAGGGGCACTGAAGCTTTCTTT. Its translation is CASSSLTGRGTEAFF. The full variable domain, rest sourced from reference TRBV7-9 and TRBJ1-1, is DTGVSQNPRHKITKRGQNVTFRCDPISEHNRLYWYRQTLGQGPEFLTYFQNEAQLEKSRLLSDRFSAERPKGSFSTLEIQRTEQGDSAMYLCASSSLTGRGTEAFFGQGTRLTVV.

This clone has a single count. The chain recombines TRBV27 with TRBJ1-5; D perhaps matches TRBD1 (5 bases). Germline CDR1 MNHEY, CDR2 SMNVEV (reference sequence). This CDR3 is built from 15 residues. V lost 2 bases and J 7 bases, leaving 15 bases between the germline ends. The DNA for the CDR3 is TGTGCCAGCAGTTTAAGGAGGGGAGTAGGACAGCCCCAGCATTTT. Residues: CASSLRRGVGQPQHF.

This clone was seen only once. The chain joins TRBV2 to TRBJ1-6; weak D call: TRBD1 (5 bases). The CDR3 has 17 residues. V gave up 4 bases and J gave up 6 bases, with 19 bases separating them. CDR1 and CDR2 (germline): SNHLY, FYNNEI. CDR3 in amino acids: CASSVGPLRDSNSPLHF. The DNA for the CDR3 is TGTGCCAGCAGTGTCGGACCCCTCCGAGACAGTAATTCACCCCTCCACTTT.